A single sample is the source of the 23 T cell receptor beta chains below, sequenced in a study of blood T cell repertoires in COVID-19. Only in-frame clones appear in the TCRdb table, and some are missing; sequencing was by immunoSEQ multiplex PCR. The data show roughly 200,000 clones, around nine tenths seen once. Sequencing was performed on peripheral blood. These receptors all stem from a man aged 55 to 70 who had recovered from COVID-19.

The genes are TRBV27 and TRBJ1-2, with a possible D match to TRBD1 (5 bases). Germline V CDR1 and CDR2: MNHEY, SMNVEV (reference sequence). V lost 1 base, J lost 2 bases, and 17 bases lay in between. This CDR3 contains 17 residues. In DNA, the CDR3 is TGTGCCAGCAGTTTATACCTGACGGCAGGGTTAAACTATGGCTACACCTTC. Its translation is CASSLYLTAGLNYGYTF.

CDR3 sequence reads: CASNRDYNSPLHF. The CDR3 DNA is TGCGCCAGCAACCGGGACTATAATTCACCCCTCCACTTT. This rearrangement joins TRBV10-1 to TRBJ1-6; unclear D gene. There are 13 residues in the CDR3. Trimming stripped 7 bases from V and 3 bases from J, with 7 bases between. Germline values: CDR1 WNHNN, CDR2 SYGVQD (reference sequence).

This chain links TRBV9 with TRBJ2-7; D perhaps matches TRBD2 (5 bases). The germline CDR1 and CDR2 sequences are SGDLS and YYNGEE. The CDR3 contains 15 residues. Trimming stripped 0 bases from V and 0 bases from J, with 10 bases between. CDR3 sequence (DNA): TGTGCCAGCAGCGTAGTTCCCGGGAACTCCTACGAGCAGTACTTC. It codes for CASSVVPGNSYEQYF.

V and J are TRBV9 and TRBJ2-5; 7 positions match TRBD2. The CDR3 is 15 residues long. V was pared by 4 bases and J by 5 bases, with 11 bases of the junction left unmatched. Germline loops: CDR1 SGDLS, CDR2 YYNGEE. CDR3 in amino acids: CASSLGTTHPETQYF. The DNA for the CDR3 is TGTGCCAGCAGCCTCGGGACTACGCATCCCGAGACCCAGTACTTC.

V and J are TRBV5-1 and TRBJ2-7, with TRBD1 identical over 9 bases. The CDR3 spans 15 residues. Germline V gives CDR1 SGHRS, CDR2 YFSETQ. V lost 0 bases, J lost 2 bases, and 3 bases stayed unmatched. CDR3 in DNA: TGCGCCAGCAGCTTGGTCGGGACAGGGCCCTACGAGCAGTACTTC. Encoded protein: CASSLVGTGPYEQYF. The variable domain in full, with the rest retrieved from reference TRBV5-1 and TRBJ2-7, is KAGVTQTPRYLIKTRGQQVTLSCSPISGHRSVSWYQQTPGQGLQFLFEYFSETQRNKGNFPGRFSGRQFSNSRSEMNVSTLELGDSALYLCASSLVGTGPYEQYFGPGTRLTVT.

The rearrangement uses TRBV12-3 or TRBV12-4 and TRBJ1-2; TRBD1 might be the D (6 bases). The length of the CDR3 is 12 residues. With 11 bases removed from V and 8 bases from J, the gap between germline ends came to 18 bases. CDR3 residues: CAASAGGRGYTF. CDR3 coding DNA: TGTGCCGCCTCCGCGGGGGGCCGAGGCTACACCTTC.

The rearrangement joins TRBV3-1 (or the pseudogene TRBV3-2) to TRBJ2-5; TRBD1 matches at 7 bases. The CDR3 loop spans 13 amino acids. Germline trimming cut 4 bases from V and 3 bases from J; bases unmatched to any gene: 2. The germline CDR1 and CDR2 sequences are LGHDT and YNNKEL (reference sequence). The CDR3 spells CASSLQGEETQYF. CDR3 bases: TGTGCCAGCAGCCTCCAGGGGGAAGAGACCCAGTACTTC.

This clone came up once. The V call is TRBV4-1, the J call TRBJ2-1, with D uncertain. Germline-derived CDR1 and CDR2 are MGHRA and YSYEKL. V was pared by 0 bases and J by 0 bases, with 9 bases between. The CDR3 is 16 residues long. The CDR3 DNA sequence: TGCGCCAGCAGCCAAGAGGCTAGTGACTCCTACAATGAGCAGTTCTTC. Translating gives CASSQEASDSYNEQFF.

The V gene is TRBV28, the J gene TRBJ2-3; a possible D gene is TRBD2 (6 bases). Looked up from germline, CDR1 is MDHEN and CDR2 is SYDVKM. This CDR3 contains 16 residues. With 3 bases removed from V and 0 bases from J, the gap between germline ends came to 13 bases. CDR3 in DNA: TGTGCCAGCAGTTTTATGGCGGGACCTAGCACAGATACGCAGTATTTT. Translation: CASSFMAGPSTDTQYF.

This chain connects TRBV7-2 to TRBJ1-4; TRBD1 matches 10 bases. V dropped 4 bases and J dropped 6; count of bases not matched to a gene: 2. The CDR3 runs to 14 residues. Germline V CDR1 and CDR2: SGHTA, FQGNSA. The CDR3 is CASSSDRGHEKLFF. The DNA of the CDR3 is TGTGCCAGCAGCTCTGACAGGGGGCATGAAAAACTGTTTTTT.

This chain connects TRBV27 to TRBJ2-6; D remains ambiguous. Deletions cut 6 bases from V and 1 base from J, with 10 bases between. Germline V lookup: CDR1 MNHEY, CDR2 SMNVEV (reference sequence). This CDR3 has 15 amino acids. The CDR3 loop reads CASRYAHSGANVLTF. CDR3 DNA: TGTGCCAGCAGATACGCACATTCTGGGGCCAACGTCCTGACTTTC.

This sequence joins TRBV28 and TRBJ1-1, with TRBD1 identical over 7 bases. V lost 6 bases to trimming and J lost 6 bases; unmatched junction nucleotides: 4. CDR3 size: 12 residues. The germline V gene has CDR1 MDHEN and CDR2 SYDVKM. CDR3 in DNA: TGTGCCAGCAGACAGGGGATTTCTGAAGCTTTCTTT. It codes for CASRQGISEAFF. Full variable domain (missing parts from reference TRBV28 and TRBJ1-1): DVKVTQSSRYLVKRTGEKVFLECVQDMDHENMFWYRQDPGLGLRLIYFSYDVKMKEKGDIPEGYSVSREKKERFSLILESASTNQTSMYLCASRQGISEAFFGQGTRLTVV.

The chain couples TRBV5-5 to TRBJ2-7, with TRBD2 matching 7 bases. This CDR3 comprises 16 residues. The V segment lost 7 bases and the J segment 0 bases; nucleotides outside the gene matches: 13. Per germline, CDR1 SGHKS and CDR2 YYEKEE (reference sequence). CDR3 in amino acids: CASGVGASGSSYEQYF. For the CDR3, the DNA is TGTGCCAGCGGGGTAGGGGCTAGCGGCTCCTCCTACGAGCAGTACTTC.

The rearrangement joins TRBV10-1 to TRBJ2-1; TRBD1 agrees at 7 bases. The J segment lost 0 bases and the V segment lost 4 bases, leaving 3 bases of the junction unmatched. The CDR3 spans 15 residues. Germline CDR1 WNHNN, CDR2 SYGVQD (reference sequence). Here the CDR3 reads CASSGAGGSYNEQFF. Written as DNA, the CDR3 is TGCGCCAGCAGTGGGGCAGGGGGCTCCTACAATGAGCAGTTCTTC.

This clone appeared a single time. The chain recombines TRBV7-2 with TRBJ1-2; D uncertain. The V end lost 4 bases, the J end lost 7 bases, and 13 bases lay between the germline ends. The CDR3 length is 13 residues. Germline assignment: CDR1 SGHTA and CDR2 FQGNSA. The CDR3 region is CASSSQVRAGYTF. The CDR3 nucleotides read TGTGCCAGCAGCTCTCAGGTCAGAGCTGGCTACACCTTC. Supplemented by reference TRBV7-2 and TRBJ1-2, the full variable domain reads GAGVSQSPSNKVTEKGKDVELRCDPISGHTALYWYRQSLGQGLEFLIYFQGNSAPDKSGLPSDRFSAERTGGSVSTLTIQRTQQEDSAVYLCASSSQVRAGYTFGSGTRLTVV.

CDR3 protein: CASSPSRVSVNSYEQYF. For the CDR3, the DNA is TGTGCCAGCAGTCCCTCCCGGGTTAGCGTAAACTCCTACGAGCAGTACTTC. The chain recombines TRBV27 with TRBJ2-7, with D possibly matching TRBD2 (5 bases). With 5 bases removed from V and 0 bases from J, the gap between germline ends came to 20 bases. This CDR3 spans 17 amino acids. Germline lookup yields CDR1 MNHEY and CDR2 SMNVEV (reference sequence).

This rearrangement joins TRBV12-3 or TRBV12-4 to TRBJ2-7; TRBD1 might be the D (5 bases). The CDR3 is 13 residues long. Trimming cost V 5 bases and J 5 bases, with 13 bases left between them. For the CDR3, the DNA is TGTGCCAGCAGTCCTACACAGGTAAACGAGCAGTACTTC. Its protein product is CASSPTQVNEQYF.

This clone occurred a few times. The chain recombines TRBV4-1 with TRBJ1-2; D not certain. The germline gives CDR1 MGHRA, CDR2 YSYEKL. The V and J ends lost 0 bases and 4 bases respectively, with 15 bases between them. This CDR3 comprises 16 residues. The CDR3 protein is CASSQDGRSSLYGYTF. As DNA, the CDR3 is TGCGCCAGCAGCCAAGACGGGAGGAGTTCTCTCTATGGCTACACCTTC.

As for this clone: An end of the junction differs from the germline gene, which may be a read error. The chain has TRBV4-3 and TRBJ1-2; TRBD1 aligns across 7 bases. CDR1 and CDR2 (germline): LGHNA, YSLEER. CDR3 length equals 15 residues. The CDR3 sequence is CASSPGQELAYDYTF. The CDR3, as DNA: TGCGCCAGCAGCCCTGGACAGGAGCTAGCATATGACTACACCTTC.

This chain links TRBV6-5 with TRBJ2-7; 11 bases are shared with TRBD2. J lost 6 bases, V lost 2 bases, and 6 bases had no gene match. This CDR3 has 15 residues. Per the germline V gene, CDR1 is MNHEY and CDR2 is SVGAGI. The CDR3 region has the DNA TGTGCCAGCAGTTACGTCGGACTAGCGGGCCGCGAGCAGTACTTC. Its protein is CASSYVGLAGREQYF.

The V gene is TRBV12-2, the J gene TRBJ1-1; TRBD1, the table's D call, lacks a check against the DNA. TRBV12-2 is tagged as a pseudogene. There are 18 residues in the CDR3. The CDR3 nucleotides are TGTGCAAGTCGCCCCCAGCCGTGGGACAGGCGGGAGAACACTGAAGCTTTCTTT. Amino acids: CASRPQPWDRRENTEAFF.

This clone showed up just a few times. This sequence joins TRBV5-4 and TRBJ1-4; D is possibly TRBD1 (5 bases). The CDR3 runs 14 residues. The germline gives CDR1 SGHNT, CDR2 YYREEE (reference sequence). V lost 4 bases, J lost 8 bases, and 15 bases lay in between. The CDR3 sequence: CASSIEDSPEKLFF. The CDR3 bases are TGTGCCAGCAGCATTGAAGACAGCCCCGAAAAACTGTTTTTT.

V is TRBV19 and J is TRBJ1-5; TRBD1 matches 7 bases. Germline values: CDR1 LNHDA, CDR2 SQIVND (reference sequence). The V gene end was trimmed by 8 bases and the J gene end by 3 bases; junction bases not matched to a gene: 10. The CDR3 runs to 15 residues. CDR3 nucleotide sequence: TGTGCCAGTGGGCGGACAGGAGAGCTCAATCAGCCCCAGCATTTT. Translating it yields CASGRTGELNQPQHF.